This entry lists 24 T cell receptor beta chains sequenced from one sample in a study of blood T cell repertoires in COVID-19. Clones were sequenced by immunoSEQ multiplex PCR, and TCRdb holds only the in-frame ones, with some missing. The table records about 80,000 clones, around 89% of them present only once. The sequenced material came from peripheral blood. The receptors were sampled from a woman of 80 years or more with acute or convalescent COVID-19.

This chain connects TRBV27 to TRBJ1-5; 7 positions agree with TRBD1. Trimming removed 5 bases from V and 9 bases from J; junction bases left unmatched: 10. Germline-derived CDR1 and CDR2 are MNHEY and SMNVEV (reference sequence). The CDR3 runs to 14 residues. Here the CDR3 DNA reads TGTGCCAGCAGTCCGAGGACAGGCTTCTTGCCCCAGCATTTT. As protein: CASSPRTGFLPQHF.

This clone occurred once. The chain has TRBV5-1 and TRBJ1-1, with TRBD1 matching 8 bases. The CDR3 contains 14 residues. V was pared by 4 bases and J by 1 base, with 3 bases of the junction left unmatched. CDR1 and CDR2 from the germline V gene are SGHRS and YFSETQ. Here the CDR3 DNA reads TGCGCCAGCAGCAAGGACAGGGCGAACACTGAAGCTTTCTTT. This encodes CASSKDRANTEAFF. Filled out from reference TRBV5-1 and TRBJ1-1, the complete variable domain reads KAGVTQTPRYLIKTRGQQVTLSCSPISGHRSVSWYQQTPGQGLQFLFEYFSETQRNKGNFPGRFSGRQFSNSRSEMNVSTLELGDSALYLCASSKDRANTEAFFGQGTRLTVV.

The chain links TRBV6-5 to TRBJ1-1; 7 positions agree with TRBD1. With 2 bases clipped from V and 4 bases from J, the junction kept 4 bases outside the gene matches. The germline CDR1 and CDR2 sequences are MNHEY and SVGAGI. CDR3 length: 14 amino acids. The CDR3 is CASSYGDRSTEAFF. The CDR3 DNA reads TGTGCCAGCAGTTACGGGGACAGAAGCACTGAAGCTTTCTTT.

This clone was picked up a small number of times. This chain connects TRBV18 to TRBJ1-5; TRBD1 aligns across 10 bases. Unmatched junction bases numbered 9, after V lost 4 bases and J lost 3 bases. From germline, CDR1 is KGHSH and CDR2 LQKENI. CDR3 size: 17 residues. This chain's CDR3 is CASSQETGGSINQPQHF. As DNA, the CDR3 is TGTGCCAGCTCACAAGAGACAGGGGGCTCGATCAATCAGCCCCAGCATTTT.

The gene calls are TRBV19 and TRBJ1-3; TRBD1 aligns across 9 bases. The V segment lost 5 bases and the J segment 1 base; nucleotides outside the gene matches: 21. Germline-derived CDR1 and CDR2 are LNHDA and SQIVND (reference sequence). This CDR3 is 21 amino acids long. CDR3 sequence: CASSDLNVPGQGVISGNTIYF. DNA of the CDR3: TGTGCCAGTAGTGACCTCAACGTACCGGGACAGGGAGTAATATCTGGAAACACCATATATTTT.

The genes are TRBV24-1 and TRBJ2-5; maybe TRBD2 (5 bases). The CDR3 is 14 residues long. The V gene lost 11 bases and the J gene lost 1 base, with 16 bases spanning the gap. Germline V gene sequence: CDR1 KGHDR, CDR2 SFDVKD. CDR3 loop: CARRNEGPQETQYF. Written as DNA, the CDR3 is TGTGCCAGAAGGAACGAGGGCCCCCAAGAGACCCAGTACTTC.

The chain joins TRBV6-2 or TRBV6-3 to TRBJ2-7; 7 nucleotides agree with TRBD1. Germline V gives CDR1 MNHEY, CDR2 SVGEGT. Trimming took 0 bases from V and 2 from J; bases not matched to a gene: 13. CDR3 length: 18 residues. The chain's CDR3 is CASSYSGLIGQGAYEQYF. As DNA, the CDR3 is TGTGCCAGCAGTTACTCGGGGCTTATAGGCCAGGGGGCCTACGAGCAGTACTTC.

In this sample, this clone turned up once. The chain uses TRBV6-1 and TRBJ1-2; D uncertain. The CDR3 has 16 amino acids. V lost 0 bases to trimming and J lost 7 bases, with 18 bases between them. Looked up from germline, CDR1 is MNHNS and CDR2 is SASEGT. The CDR3 nucleotides are TGTGCCAGCAGTGAAGCGTTGGGGAGGGTTGGCGGTGGCTACACCTTC. Translation gives CASSEALGRVGGGYTF.

This rearrangement joins TRBV2 to TRBJ2-1, with a tentative D call TRBD2 (6 bases). There are 14 residues in the CDR3. Germline-derived CDR1 and CDR2 are SNHLY and FYNNEI. Trimming removed 7 bases at V and 6 bases at J, with 16 bases between. The CDR3, as DNA: TGTGCCAGCACTTCGGCGGGAAACGTCAATGAGCAGTTCTTC. Its translation: CASTSAGNVNEQFF.

The chain recombines TRBV6-2 or TRBV6-3 with TRBJ2-1; D gene ambiguous. Germline V gene data show CDR1 as MNHEY and CDR2 as SVGEGT. This CDR3 has 12 amino acids. With 6 bases removed from V and 4 bases from J, the gap between germline ends came to 7 bases. The CDR3 is CASSGLYNEQFF. For the CDR3, the DNA is TGTGCCAGCAGCGGGCTTTACAATGAGCAGTTCTTC.

This rearrangement joins TRBV14 to TRBJ2-7, with D possibly TRBD2 on 5 matching bases. Germline assignment: CDR1 SGHDN and CDR2 FVKESK. The length of the CDR3 is 16 residues. The germline V and J ends were trimmed by 1 base and 5 bases, with 18 bases remaining between them. The CDR3 loop is CASSQGAGKILHEQYF. CDR3 nucleotide sequence: TGTGCCAGCAGCCAAGGGGCCGGGAAGATCCTTCACGAGCAGTACTTC.

The gene calls are TRBV5-1 and TRBJ1-4; 8 bases are shared with TRBD1. The CDR3 contains 14 residues. V shed 1 base and J 10 bases; nucleotides not matched to a gene: 6. Germline assignment: CDR1 SGHRS and CDR2 YFSETQ. For the CDR3, the DNA is TGCGCCAGCAGCTTGACAGGGGGAGATGGAAAACTGTTTTTT. Translating it yields CASSLTGGDGKLFF.

This clone is classed as medium-sized (0.01 to 0.1%). The V and J genes are TRBV6-2 or TRBV6-3 and TRBJ1-5; D is undetermined. This CDR3 contains 16 residues. From germline, CDR1 is MNHEY and CDR2 SVGEGT. Trimming left V 4 bases short and J 3 bases short, with 16 bases between. The CDR3 here is CASSSGRRGSNQPQHF. The CDR3 DNA reads as TGTGCCAGCAGTTCCGGCCGGAGAGGCTCCAATCAGCCCCAGCATTTT.

The chain uses TRBV18 and TRBJ2-1; a weak D match, TRBD2 (5 bases). The V gene's germline CDR1 is KGHSH and CDR2 LQKENI. The CDR3 runs to 15 residues. V was clipped by 3 bases and J by 4 bases, with 13 bases between them. The CDR3, as DNA: TGTGCCAGCTCACCGGAGGAGAGTGCATACAATGAGCAGTTCTTC. This sequence encodes CASSPEESAYNEQFF.

V gene TRBV27 combines with J gene TRBJ2-1; TRBD2 aligns across 11 bases. CDR3 size: 17 residues. Per the germline V gene, CDR1 is MNHEY and CDR2 is SMNVEV (reference sequence). The V gene end was trimmed by 5 bases and the J gene end by 8 bases; junction bases not matched to a gene: 14. CDR3 amino acids: CASSPGLAERGRDEQFF. In nucleotides, the CDR3 is TGTGCCAGCAGTCCGGGACTAGCGGAGAGGGGTAGGGATGAGCAGTTCTTC.

The chain joins TRBV18 to TRBJ2-5, with 7 bases aligning to TRBD2. Germline CDR1 and CDR2: KGHSH and LQKENI. The CDR3 sequence is 13 residues long. V dropped 5 bases and J dropped 6; count of bases not matched to a gene: 6. CDR3 in DNA: TGTGCCAGCTCAGGGGGGGAACGGAAGACCCAGTACTTC. This translates into CASSGGERKTQYF.

This clone was observed a single time. The chain is built from TRBV3-1 (or the pseudogene TRBV3-2) and TRBJ2-7; 7 bases fit TRBD1. The ends lost 4 bases at V and 6 bases at J; junction bases unmatched: 3. Germline CDR1 and CDR2: LGHDT and YNNKEL (reference sequence). This CDR3 is built from 12 residues. CDR3 sequence reads: CASSRQGVEQYF. DNA for the CDR3: TGTGCCAGCAGCCGACAGGGAGTCGAGCAGTACTTC.

In this sample, this clone turned up once. The chain carries TRBV4-3 and TRBJ2-1; 8 positions agree with TRBD1. The length of the CDR3 is 15 residues. With 4 bases clipped from V and 0 bases from J, the junction kept 2 bases outside the gene matches. Germline loops: CDR1 LGHNA, CDR2 YSLEER. The CDR3 nucleotides read TGCGCCAGCAGCCGGGACAGGTACTCCTACAATGAGCAGTTCTTC. It is translated as CASSRDRYSYNEQFF.

This clone has just a few counts. The V call is TRBV11-2, the J call TRBJ1-5, with 8 bases aligning to TRBD1. Looked up from germline, CDR1 is SGHAT and CDR2 is FQNNGV. The CDR3 runs to 15 residues. J gave up 7 bases and V 4 bases, and 9 bases lay outside the gene matches. Written as DNA, the CDR3 is TGTGCCAGCAGCTCGCGACAGGGGTCAAGACAGCCCCAGCATTTT. Translated, it gives CASSSRQGSRQPQHF. Using reference TRBV11-2 and TRBJ1-5 for the parts outside the CDR3, the full variable domain is EAGVAQSPRYKIIEKRQSVAFWCNPISGHATLYWYQQILGQGPKLLIQFQNNGVVDDSQLPKDRFSAERLKGVDSTLKIQPAKLEDSAVYLCASSSRQGSRQPQHFGDGTRLSIL.

The chain combines TRBV5-1 with TRBJ2-3; D remains unclear. Germline V gene sequence: CDR1 SGHRS, CDR2 YFSETQ. V was trimmed by 2 bases and J by 0 bases, leaving 7 bases between them. The CDR3 has 14 residues. The CDR3 region is CASSFPDSTDTQYF. CDR3 coding DNA: TGCGCCAGCAGCTTCCCAGATAGCACAGATACGCAGTATTTT.

The rearrangement links TRBV11-1 to TRBJ2-1; D is ambiguous. V lost 1 base and J 6 bases, leaving 10 bases between the germline ends. In germline, CDR1 is SGHAT, CDR2 FQDESV (reference sequence). This CDR3 is 14 amino acids long. The CDR3 reads CASSLEARSNEQFF. The CDR3 DNA reads as TGTGCCAGCAGCTTAGAAGCCCGGAGCAATGAGCAGTTCTTC.

The gene calls are TRBV7-9 and TRBJ2-7, with D tentatively TRBD2 (6 bases). Per germline, CDR1 SEHNR and CDR2 FQNEAQ (reference sequence). CDR3 length: 14 residues. Deletions cut 7 bases from V and 0 bases from J, with 13 bases between. This CDR3 reads CASTPLGGSYEQYF. CDR3 sequence (DNA): TGTGCCAGCACCCCCCTGGGGGGCTCCTACGAGCAGTACTTC.

V is TRBV2 and J is TRBJ2-1; 14 bases are shared with TRBD2. V lost 1 base and J lost 7; bases outside the gene matches: 6. Germline V lookup: CDR1 SNHLY, CDR2 FYNNEI. CDR3 length: 17 amino acids. The CDR3, as DNA: TGTGCCAGCAGTGAAGGGGGACTAGCGGGGGTTTTAAATGAGCAGTTCTTC. It codes for CASSEGGLAGVLNEQFF.

The chain uses TRBV6-5 and TRBJ1-1, with 7 bases matching TRBD1. The CDR3 sequence is 14 residues long. Trimming at V came to 5 bases and at J to 11 bases, leaving 14 bases not matched to a gene. Germline V gene sequence: CDR1 MNHEY, CDR2 SVGAGI. The DNA for the CDR3 is TGTGCCAGCAGTACTACAGGGGCCACGCCAATTGCTTTCTTT. Protein product: CASSTTGATPIAFF.